These 2 T cell receptor beta chains share one sample of origin, sequenced in a study of blood T cell repertoires in COVID-19. Method: immunoSEQ multiplex PCR; TCRdb's copy keeps in-frame clones and lacks some. The sample has fewer than 250,000 clones; approximately 87% are singletons. The sequenced sample consisted of peripheral blood. These receptors came from a woman aged 50 to 60 with acute or convalescent COVID-19.

This chain joins TRBV20-1 and TRBJ1-1, with D unresolved. Trimming shortened V by 7 bases and J by 0 bases, and 6 bases separated the two germline ends. The germline gives CDR1 DFQATT, CDR2 SNEGSKA (reference sequence). This CDR3 region has 11 residues. CDR3 in amino acids: CSVRVNTEAFF. For the CDR3, the DNA is TGCAGTGTCCGGGTGAACACTGAAGCTTTCTTT.

The chain joins TRBV10-3 to TRBJ2-2, with TRBD2 matching 9 bases. The CDR3 spans 15 residues. V was clipped by 4 bases and J by 1 base; unmatched bases: 1. Germline V gene lookup returns CDR1 ENHRY and CDR2 SYGVKD. The CDR3 DNA is TGTGCCATCAGTGGGACTAGCGAGAACACCGGGGAGCTGTTTTTT. This translates into CAISGTSENTGELFF.